This T cell receptor (beta chain) was sequenced for a study of blood T cell repertoires in COVID-19. Study in general: Italy, Spain and the United States were the sources of the convalescent and acute COVID-19 samples. Nucleic acid was either cDNA or gDNA, and it came from T cells, B-cell-depleted T cells, or PBMCs.

This table comes from immunoSEQ multiplex PCR, and its TCRdb copy is limited to in-frame clones, with some not included. The top ten clones hold about 6% of a sample with approximately 240,000 clones, about nine tenths of them seen once. The CDR3 spans 16 residues. V lost 1 base, J lost 1 base, and 14 bases lay in between. CDR1 and CDR2 (germline): SGHNT, YYREEE (reference sequence). What was sequenced was PBMCs or T cells enriched from blood (not recorded which). The sequence came from a woman in her twenties or thirties with acute COVID-19. The chain has TRBV5-4 and TRBJ1-1; D perhaps matches TRBD1 (6 bases). The CDR3 nucleotides are TGTGCCAGCAGCTTGCCCTTGAGGGGGACGAACACTGAAGCTTTCTTT. This translates into CASSLPLRGTNTEAFF. The whole variable domain, remainder taken from reference TRBV5-4 and TRBJ1-1, is ETGVTQSPTHLIKTRGQQVTLRCSSQSGHNTVSWYQQALGQGPQFIFQYYREEENGRGNFPPRFSGLQFPNYSSELNVNALELDDSALYLCASSLPLRGTNTEAFFGQGTRLTVV.